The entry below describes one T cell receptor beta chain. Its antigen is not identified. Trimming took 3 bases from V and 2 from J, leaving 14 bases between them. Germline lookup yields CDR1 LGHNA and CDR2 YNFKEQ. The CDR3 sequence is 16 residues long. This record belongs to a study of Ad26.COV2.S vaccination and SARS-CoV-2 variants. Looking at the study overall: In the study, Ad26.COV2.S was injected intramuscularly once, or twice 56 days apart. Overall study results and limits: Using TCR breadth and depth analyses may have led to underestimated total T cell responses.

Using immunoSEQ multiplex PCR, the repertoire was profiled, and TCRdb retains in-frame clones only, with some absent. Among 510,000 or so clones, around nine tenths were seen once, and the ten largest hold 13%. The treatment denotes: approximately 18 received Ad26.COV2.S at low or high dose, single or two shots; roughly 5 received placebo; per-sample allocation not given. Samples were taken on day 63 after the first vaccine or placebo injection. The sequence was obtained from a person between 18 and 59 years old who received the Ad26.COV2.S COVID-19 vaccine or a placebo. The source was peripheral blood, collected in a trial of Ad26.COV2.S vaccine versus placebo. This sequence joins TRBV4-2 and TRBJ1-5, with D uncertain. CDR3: CASSQVLGSRNQPQHF. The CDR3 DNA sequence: TGTGCCAGCAGCCAGGTTTTGGGGAGCCGCAATCAGCCCCAGCATTTT.